This entry lists 24 T cell receptor beta chains sequenced from one sample in a study of shared clonotypes between healthy human individuals. Positive CCR7 selection of CD45RO-negative cells yielded the naive CD8 cells, and terminally differentiated effector memory CD45RA+ cells were excluded. Assay used: immunoSEQ multiplex PCR; TCRdb lists only in-frame clones, some missing. The sample consists of hundreds of thousands of clones, roughly 96% of them appearing once. The source material was naive CD8+ T cells sorted from blood. These receptors came from a woman aged 25-40 years in good health.

In this sample, this clone turned up once. V gene TRBV7-6 combines with J gene TRBJ2-1; D uncertain. Germline loops: CDR1 SGHVS, CDR2 FNYEAQ. This CDR3 region has 16 residues. Trimming stripped 1 base from V and 0 bases from J, with 10 bases between. The DNA for the CDR3 is TGTGCCAGCAGCTTAGGGTCGAGAAGCTCCTACAATGAGCAGTTCTTC. Residues: CASSLGSRSSYNEQFF. The complete variable domain, with remaining parts taken from reference TRBV7-6 and TRBJ2-1, reads GAGVSQSPRYKVTKRGQDVALRCDPISGHVSLYWYRQALGQGPEFLTYFNYEAQQDKSGLPNDRFSAERPEGSISTLTIQRTEQRDSAMYRCASSLGSRSSYNEQFFGPGTRLTVL.

This clone has a single count. The CDR3 DNA sequence: TGTGCCAGCAGCTCCTGGAGGACTGAAGCTTTCTTT. As protein: CASSSWRTEAFF. This chain links TRBV7-9 with TRBJ1-1; D ambiguous. The CDR3 has 12 residues. With 4 bases removed from V and 5 bases from J, the gap between germline ends came to 8 bases. In germline, CDR1 is SEHNR, CDR2 FQNEAQ (reference sequence).

CDR3 DNA sequence: TGTGCCACCAGTCAGAGGGTCCAGGGAAAAAACGAGCAGTACTTC. It translates to CATSQRVQGKNEQYF. The chain employs TRBV15 and TRBJ2-7; D possibly matches TRBD1 or TRBD2 (5 bases each). Trimming pared 6 bases from V and 5 bases from J, leaving 20 bases between. Germline CDR1 reads LNHNV; CDR2 reads YYDKDF (reference sequence). This CDR3 is built from 15 residues.

The genes are TRBV6-4 and TRBJ1-1; maybe TRBD1 (6 bases). Germline assignment: CDR1 MRHNA and CDR2 SNTAGT. V was pared by 7 bases and J by 3 bases, with 9 bases between. The CDR3 runs 12 residues. The CDR3 nucleotides read TGTGCCAGCACCCGGACAGACACTGAAGCTTTCTTT. This codes for CASTRTDTEAFF.

The V call is TRBV5-1, the J call TRBJ2-1; TRBD2 agrees at 12 bases. CDR1 and CDR2 (germline): SGHRS, YFSETQ. J was trimmed by 0 bases and V by 7 bases; bases with no gene match: 11. CDR3 size: 18 residues. Here the CDR3 DNA reads TGCGCCAGCGGGCGGACTAGCGGGAAGATAAGCTCCTACAATGAGCAGTTCTTC. Translation gives CASGRTSGKISSYNEQFF.

Turning to this clone: At the DNA level, this CDR3 is encoded by other sequences in the same sample as well. This chain links TRBV6-5 with TRBJ2-5; 11 bases map to TRBD2. The CDR3 totals 15 residues. CDR1 is MNHEY, CDR2 SVGAGI, per germline. V lost 11 bases to trimming and J lost 2 bases; unmatched junction nucleotides: 10. The CDR3 here is CASSPGTSGQETQYF. The CDR3, as DNA: TGTGCCTCTTCACCGGGGACTAGCGGACAAGAGACCCAGTACTTC.

This rearrangement joins TRBV5-6 to TRBJ2-1, with D maybe TRBD2 (6 bases). Trimming removed 4 bases at V and 3 bases at J, with 17 bases between. This CDR3 comprises 16 residues. The V gene's germline CDR1 is SGHDT and CDR2 YYEEEE. The CDR3 sequence is CASSHALAWDYNEQFF. The DNA of the CDR3 is TGTGCCAGCAGCCACGCACTAGCATGGGACTACAATGAGCAGTTCTTC. The full variable domain, in which reference TRBV5-6 and TRBJ2-1 provide the parts outside the CDR3, is DAGVTQSPTHLIKTRGQQVTLRCSPKSGHDTVSWYQQALGQGPQFIFQYYEEEERQRGNFPDRFSGHQFPNYSSELNVNALLLGDSALYLCASSHALAWDYNEQFFGPGTRLTVL.

The rearrangement uses TRBV30 and TRBJ2-1; D is perhaps TRBD2 (6 bases). This CDR3 region has 13 residues. V lost 2 bases and J 9 bases, leaving 14 bases between the germline ends. The V gene's germline CDR1 is GTSNPN and CDR2 SVGIG (reference sequence). The DNA of the CDR3 is TGTGCCTGGAGTCCGGGAGTTAACATTGAGCAGTTCTTC. Encoded protein: CAWSPGVNIEQFF.

The chain recombines TRBV18 with TRBJ1-4; TRBD1 might be the D (6 bases). The CDR3 length is 16 residues. Per the germline V gene, CDR1 is KGHSH and CDR2 is LQKENI. V lost 6 bases, J lost 0 bases, and 14 bases lay in between. In nucleotides, the CDR3 is TGTGCCAGCTCTCGGGGGGGCTCGGCAACTAATGAAAAACTGTTTTTT. This gives the protein CASSRGGSATNEKLFF.

The J gene is TRBJ1-2, the V gene TRBV27, with D possibly being TRBD1 (5 bases). Germline CDR1 and CDR2: MNHEY and SMNVEV (reference sequence). V was pared by 8 bases and J by 4 bases, with 14 bases between. The CDR3 covers 13 residues. CDR3 coding DNA: TGTGCCAGCGGTCCCTGGCAGGGCTATGGCTACACCTTC. Translating gives CASGPWQGYGYTF.

Only a few counts were recorded for this clone. The rearrangement links TRBV9 to TRBJ1-1, with 10 bases that match TRBD1. V gave up 3 bases and J gave up 12 bases; unmatched junction bases: 8. Looked up from germline, CDR1 is SGDLS and CDR2 is YYNGEE. The CDR3 totals 13 residues. The CDR3 bases are TGTGCCAGCAGCGAGAGGGACAGGGGAGAAACTTTCTTT. This gives the protein CASSERDRGETFF.

This clone was detected once. The J gene is TRBJ2-7, the V gene TRBV11-1; 7 nucleotides agree with TRBD1. Per the germline V gene, CDR1 is SGHAT and CDR2 is FQDESV (reference sequence). V was pared by 5 bases and J by 3 bases, with 1 base of the junction left unmatched. This CDR3 spans 12 amino acids. CDR3 sequence (DNA): TGTGCCAGCAGCCGGGACAGCTACGAGCAGTACTTC. This gives the protein CASSRDSYEQYF.

This rearrangement joins TRBV2 to TRBJ2-5; the D call may be TRBD1 or TRBD2 (5 bases each). CDR1 and CDR2 from the germline V gene are SNHLY and FYNNEI. The length of the CDR3 is 16 residues. Trimming took off 2 bases at V and 1 base at J, with 14 bases between the two ends. CDR3 DNA: TGTGCCAGCAGTGAAAGGGGTGAGGGGATCCAAGAGACCCAGTACTTC. It specifies CASSERGEGIQETQYF.

V usage is TRBV9 and J usage is TRBJ2-7; 8 bases are shared with TRBD1. The germline CDR1 and CDR2 sequences are SGDLS and YYNGEE. The CDR3 is 16 residues long. V shed 3 bases and J 5 bases; nucleotides not matched to a gene: 13. The CDR3 coding sequence is TGTGCCAGCAGCGCAAAATCTCAGGGGGCCTTGAACGAGCAGTACTTC. Its protein is CASSAKSQGALNEQYF.

The chain couples TRBV28 to TRBJ2-7; D might be TRBD2 (6 bases). V lost 4 bases to trimming and J lost 2 bases, with 27 bases between them. This CDR3 comprises 19 residues. Per the germline V gene, CDR1 is MDHEN and CDR2 is SYDVKM. As DNA, the CDR3 is TGTGCCAGCAGTTCCCCCGGACACGGGGCCCCGACTAGGGCCTACGAGCAGTACTTC. Translating it yields CASSSPGHGAPTRAYEQYF.

V gene TRBV27 combines with J gene TRBJ2-7; D not certain. This CDR3 comprises 13 residues. Trimming left V 6 bases short and J 0 bases short, with 9 bases between. The germline V gene has CDR1 MNHEY and CDR2 SMNVEV (reference sequence). CDR3 bases: TGTGCCAGCAGCCATAAGAGCTCCTACGAGCAGTACTTC. Translating it yields CASSHKSSYEQYF.

The sample holds one count of this clone. As DNA, the CDR3 is TGCGCCAGCAGCCATGTTCGAAGGACTACTAGTAACGAGCAGTACTTC. Amino acids: CASSHVRRTTSNEQYF. This chain connects TRBV4-1 to TRBJ2-7; a weak D match, TRBD2 (6 bases). With 3 bases removed from V and 5 bases from J, the gap between germline ends came to 20 bases. Per germline, CDR1 MGHRA and CDR2 YSYEKL. The CDR3 loop spans 16 amino acids.

The chain employs TRBV28 and TRBJ1-2; tentatively, D is TRBD1 (6 bases). The CDR3 consists of 13 residues. Germline CDR1 reads MDHEN; CDR2 reads SYDVKM. Trimming left V 5 bases short and J 3 bases short, with 10 bases between. For the CDR3, the DNA is TGTGCCAGCAGTCACAGGGCAGACTATGGCTACACCTTC. This translates into CASSHRADYGYTF.

This clone appeared a single time. This chain links TRBV4-2 with TRBJ2-1; TRBD2 aligns across 12 bases. The V segment lost 5 bases and the J segment 8 bases; nucleotides outside the gene matches: 7. Germline assignment: CDR1 LGHNA and CDR2 YNFKEQ. This CDR3 has 15 residues. The CDR3 DNA reads TGTGCCAGCAGCTACGAGACTAGCGGGAGCTATGAGCAGTTCTTC. It is translated as CASSYETSGSYEQFF.

The V gene is TRBV25-1, the J gene TRBJ2-1; tentatively, D is TRBD1 or TRBD2 (7 bases each). From germline, CDR1 is MGHDK and CDR2 SYGVNS. The CDR3 runs to 16 residues. The V gene lost 1 base and the J gene lost 7 bases, with 17 bases spanning the gap. DNA for the CDR3: TGTGCCAGCAGTGAATTAGGGGCAGGGGGGGAGAATGAGCAGTTCTTC. This codes for CASSELGAGGENEQFF.

V usage is TRBV25-1 and J usage is TRBJ1-1; D call uncertain. The germline V gene has CDR1 MGHDK and CDR2 SYGVNS. The germline V and J ends were trimmed by 2 bases and 5 bases, with 15 bases remaining between them. This CDR3 has 15 residues. The CDR3 DNA reads as TGTGCCAGCAGTGAAATGATGGGAGGGAGGACTGAAGCTTTCTTT. Protein product: CASSEMMGGRTEAFF. Supplemented by reference TRBV25-1 and TRBJ1-1, the full variable domain reads EADIYQTPRYLVIGTGKKITLECSQTMGHDKMYWYQQDPGMELHLIHYSYGVNSTEKGDLSSESTVSRIRTEHFPLTLESARPSHTSQYLCASSEMMGGRTEAFFGQGTRLTVV.

The chain joins TRBV4-1 to TRBJ2-1; TRBD2 matches 11 bases. The CDR3 has 16 residues. After removal of 5 bases from V and 8 bases from J, the junction contained 11 bases not matched to a gene. CDR1 and CDR2 (germline): MGHRA, YSYEKL. The CDR3 coding sequence is TGCGCCAGCAGCTACGGGTTAGCGGGAGGGCCGTATGAGCAGTTCTTC. Translated, it gives CASSYGLAGGPYEQFF.

The gene calls are TRBV2 and TRBJ2-7, with 9 bases that match TRBD1. The CDR3 is made up of 15 amino acids. V gave up 5 bases and J gave up 0 bases; unmatched junction bases: 5. Germline V gene data show CDR1 as SNHLY and CDR2 as FYNNEI. Here the CDR3 reads CASSPTGGTSYEQYF. CDR3 coding DNA: TGTGCCAGCAGTCCGACAGGGGGGACCTCCTACGAGCAGTACTTC.

CDR3 sequence (DNA): TGTGCCAGCAGCCCAGGCCTGGGGATGAACACTGAAGCTTTCTTT. This translates into CASSPGLGMNTEAFF. The V call is TRBV9, the J call TRBJ1-1; no clear D gene. The CDR3 has 15 amino acids. CDR1 and CDR2 (germline): SGDLS, YYNGEE. Between the trimmed V and J ends, which lost 4 bases and 0 bases, there was a span of 13 bases.